What follows describes a single TCR beta chain. Antigen: not known. CDR3 size: 14 residues. In germline, CDR1 is SGHRS, CDR2 YFSETQ. Trimming removed 1 base at V and 4 bases at J, with 11 bases between. In TCRdb, the 5' RACE reads were re-called with MiXCR into one record per CDR3 protein. The sample records 90,000 to 120,000 distinct CDR3 sequences, 20% to 30% being singletons. The sample originates from a study of CD8 T cells in ankylosing spondylitis. Notes on the study in general: A motif of several highly homologous TCR beta variants was seen as apparently characteristic of ankylosing spondylitis blood. Significantly higher representation of disease-linked clones was reported for matched ankylosing spondylitis synovial fluid.

The receptor was isolated from a male donor with ankylosing spondylitis. V and J are TRBV5-1 and TRBJ1-2; D uncertain. Source material: synovial fluid, either unsorted or a sorted T cell fraction (not recorded which). The CDR3 loop reads CASSLTGEGYGYTF. In DNA form, the CDR3 reads TGCGCCAGCAGCTTGACGGGAGAAGGCTATGGCTACACCTTC.